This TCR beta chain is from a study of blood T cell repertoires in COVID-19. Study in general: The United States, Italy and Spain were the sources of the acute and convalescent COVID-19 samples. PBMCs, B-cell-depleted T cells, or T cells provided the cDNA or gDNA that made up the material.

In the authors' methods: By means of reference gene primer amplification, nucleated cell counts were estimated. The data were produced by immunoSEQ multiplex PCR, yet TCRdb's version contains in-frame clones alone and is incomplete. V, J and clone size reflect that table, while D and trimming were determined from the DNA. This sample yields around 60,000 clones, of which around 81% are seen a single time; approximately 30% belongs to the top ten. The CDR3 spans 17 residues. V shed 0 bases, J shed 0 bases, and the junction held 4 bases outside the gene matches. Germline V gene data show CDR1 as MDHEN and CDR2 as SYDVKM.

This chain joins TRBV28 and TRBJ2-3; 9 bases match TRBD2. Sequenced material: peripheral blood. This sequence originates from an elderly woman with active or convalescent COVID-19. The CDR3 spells CASSLWASGDSTDTQYF. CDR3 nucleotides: TGTGCCAGCAGTTTATGGGCTAGCGGGGATAGCACAGATACGCAGTATTTT.